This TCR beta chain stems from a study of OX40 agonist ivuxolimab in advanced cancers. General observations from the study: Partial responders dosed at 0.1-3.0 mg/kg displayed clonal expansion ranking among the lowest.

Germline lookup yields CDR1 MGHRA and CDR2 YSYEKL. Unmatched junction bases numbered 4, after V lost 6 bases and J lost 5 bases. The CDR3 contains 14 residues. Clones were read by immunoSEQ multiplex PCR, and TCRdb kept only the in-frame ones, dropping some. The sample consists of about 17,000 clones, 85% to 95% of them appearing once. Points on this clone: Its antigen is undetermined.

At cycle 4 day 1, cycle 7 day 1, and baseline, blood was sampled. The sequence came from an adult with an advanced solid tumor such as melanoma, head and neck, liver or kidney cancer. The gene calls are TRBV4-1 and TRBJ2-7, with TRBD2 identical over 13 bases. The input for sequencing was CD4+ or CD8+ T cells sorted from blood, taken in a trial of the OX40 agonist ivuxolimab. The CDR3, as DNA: TGCGCCAGCAGTACCACTAGCGGGAGGGACGAGCAGTACTTC. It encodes CASSTTSGRDEQYF.